The entry that follows covers one TCR beta chain sequence. This entry comes from a study of shared clonotypes between healthy human individuals. Using immunoSEQ multiplex PCR, the repertoire was profiled, and TCRdb retains in-frame clones only, with some absent. The table has about 1.5 million clones, 95% to 99% seen once. Sequencing used naive CD4+ T cells sorted from blood. Described subset: CD45RA+ positively selected. This sequence originates from a man younger than 45 in good health.

The CDR3 nucleotides are TGTGCCAGCAGTCCCAGAGAGCCCTACAATGAGCAGTTCTTC. Protein sequence: CASSPREPYNEQFF. The chain employs TRBV6-1 and TRBJ2-1; D is unresolved. The CDR3 consists of 14 residues. V was clipped by 5 bases and J by 2 bases, with 10 bases between them. Germline-derived CDR1 and CDR2 are MNHNS and SASEGT.